A single sample gave rise to the 29 T cell receptor beta chains below, sequenced in a study of monozygotic twins with inflammatory bowel disease. Using the 5' RACE reads, TCRdb records one entry per CDR3 protein without DNA. The sample data list 150,000 to 200,000 distinct CDR3 sequences. The sequencing sample was made of blood. These receptors all come from a human donor with ulcerative colitis or Crohn's disease, or a healthy co-twin of an affected twin (not recorded which).

The chain joins TRBV19 to TRBJ1-5. Germline assignment: CDR1 LNHDA and CDR2 SQIVND (reference sequence). This CDR3 comprises 19 residues. CDR3 sequence reads: CASSMGTFRISGSNQPQHF.

V is TRBV5-6 and J is TRBJ1-2. The CDR3 runs to 13 residues. The germline V gene has CDR1 SGHDT and CDR2 YYEEEE. The CDR3 reads CASSLEIHYGYTF.

V is TRBV7-2 and J is TRBJ2-6; the D call of TRBD1 rests on TCRdb alone, since no DNA is present to check it. This CDR3 contains 15 residues. The germline CDR1 and CDR2 sequences are SGHTA and FQGNSA. CDR3: CASSPLVSGANVLTF. The full variable domain, its missing parts supplied by reference TRBV7-2 and TRBJ2-6, is GAGVSQSPSNKVTEKGKDVELRCDPISGHTALYWYRQSLGQGLEFLIYFQGNSAPDKSGLPSDRFSAERTGGSVSTLTIQRTQQEDSAVYLCASSPLVSGANVLTFGAGSRLTVL.

The chain combines TRBV11-3 with TRBJ2-4; the D call from TCRdb, TRBD1, cannot be confirmed without DNA. This CDR3 contains 14 residues. Germline lookup yields CDR1 SGHNT and CDR2 YENEEA. The CDR3 sequence is CASSARDRGNIQYF.

The gene calls are TRBV18 and TRBJ2-2. Germline V lookup: CDR1 KGHSH, CDR2 LQKENI. The CDR3 loop spans 13 amino acids. The CDR3 here is CASSPFSAGELFF.

V and J are TRBV7-2 and TRBJ1-4; TCRdb gives TRBD1 as the D gene, but with no DNA this cannot be confirmed. The CDR3 sequence is 14 residues long. Germline assignment: CDR1 SGHTA and CDR2 FQGNSA. The CDR3 loop reads CASSLTWGDEKLFF. Full variable domain (missing parts from reference TRBV7-2 and TRBJ1-4): GAGVSQSPSNKVTEKGKDVELRCDPISGHTALYWYRQSLGQGLEFLIYFQGNSAPDKSGLPSDRFSAERTGGSVSTLTIQRTQQEDSAVYLCASSLTWGDEKLFFGSGTQLSVL.

The V and J genes are TRBV7-7 and TRBJ2-3; the TRBD1 assignment by TCRdb is unverifiable without DNA. The CDR3 totals 15 residues. Per germline, CDR1 SSHAT and CDR2 FNYEAQ (reference sequence). The CDR3 sequence is CASSLATGGTDTQYF.

V gene TRBV10-3 combines with J gene TRBJ2-7. Germline CDR1 ENHRY, CDR2 SYGVKD. There are 15 residues in the CDR3. CDR3 loop: CAISDGGLSSYEQYF.

This chain joins TRBV5-1 and TRBJ2-1; the D gene TCRdb calls, TRBD2, cannot be checked with no DNA. The CDR3 consists of 13 residues. The V gene's germline CDR1 is SGHRS and CDR2 YFSETQ. The CDR3 loop reads CASSGGLNNEQFF. The whole variable domain, remainder taken from reference TRBV5-1 and TRBJ2-1, is KAGVTQTPRYLIKTRGQQVTLSCSPISGHRSVSWYQQTPGQGLQFLFEYFSETQRNKGNFPGRFSGRQFSNSRSEMNVSTLELGDSALYLCASSGGLNNEQFFGPGTRLTVL.

The J gene is TRBJ2-7, the V gene TRBV12-3 or TRBV12-4; TCRdb calls TRBD1, which cannot be checked without DNA. This CDR3 has 15 residues. CDR3 sequence: CASTFVGDSSYEQYF.

This rearrangement joins TRBV7-2 to TRBJ2-4; TCRdb indicates TRBD2, and absent DNA this call remains unverified. The germline V gene encodes CDR1 SGHTA and CDR2 FQGNSA. CDR3 size: 21 residues. The CDR3 here is CASSLARGWTSGIEAKNIQYF.

The rearrangement joins TRBV10-3 to TRBJ2-7; TCRdb selects TRBD1, and the lack of DNA leaves this call unchecked. CDR3 length: 14 amino acids. Looked up from germline, CDR1 is ENHRY and CDR2 is SYGVKD. CDR3 region: CAIWGGRPLGEQYF.

V and J are TRBV5-6 and TRBJ2-7. The CDR3 loop spans 13 amino acids. CDR1 and CDR2 (germline): SGHDT, YYEEEE. Here the CDR3 reads CASSLALTREQYF. Using reference TRBV5-6 and TRBJ2-7 for the parts outside the CDR3, the full variable domain is DAGVTQSPTHLIKTRGQQVTLRCSPKSGHDTVSWYQQALGQGPQFIFQYYEEEERQRGNFPDRFSGHQFPNYSSELNVNALLLGDSALYLCASSLALTREQYFGPGTRLTVT.

The rearrangement links TRBV5-1 to TRBJ1-1. Germline CDR1 SGHRS, CDR2 YFSETQ. The CDR3 covers 14 residues. CDR3 protein: CASSLESGPDGAFF.

The V gene is TRBV18, the J gene TRBJ2-6; TCRdb designates TRBD1, a call that cannot be tested without DNA. This CDR3 spans 18 amino acids. Germline CDR1 and CDR2: KGHSH and LQKENI. CDR3 residues: CASSPERGRGSGANVLTF.

This sequence joins TRBV5-1 and TRBJ2-1; as DNA is missing, the TRBD2 call by TCRdb cannot be tested. Germline V lookup: CDR1 SGHRS, CDR2 YFSETQ. The CDR3 length is 17 residues. The CDR3 sequence: CASTSSQVGVGRDEQFF.

The chain employs TRBV9 and TRBJ2-1; the D gene TCRdb calls, TRBD1, cannot be checked with no DNA. This CDR3 is 16 amino acids long. Germline V lookup: CDR1 SGDLS, CDR2 YYNGEE. The CDR3 region is CASSVAGQGAGNEQFF.

This chain connects TRBV5-8 to TRBJ2-3; TCRdb reports TRBD1, a call that lacks DNA to check it against. Germline V gene lookup returns CDR1 SGHTS and CDR2 YDEGEE. The length of the CDR3 is 14 residues. Here the CDR3 reads CASSIRDTTDTQYF. Looking up the rest from reference TRBV5-8 and TRBJ2-3 gives the full variable domain: EAGVTQSPTHLIKTRGQQATLRCSPISGHTSVYWYQQALGLGLQFLLWYDEGEERNRGNFPPRFSGRQFPNYSSELNVNALELEDSALYLCASSIRDTTDTQYFGPGTRLTVL.

The chain combines TRBV28 with TRBJ1-5. Germline V gene lookup returns CDR1 MDHEN and CDR2 SYDVKM. CDR3 length: 14 amino acids. CDR3 loop: CASSPLQLNQPQHF.

CDR3 amino acids: CASSLAGNQAKNIQYF. The chain joins TRBV12-3 or TRBV12-4 to TRBJ2-4. This CDR3 contains 16 residues.

The chain uses TRBV9 and TRBJ1-4; TCRdb returns TRBD1, unconfirmable since there is no DNA. Germline V CDR1 and CDR2: SGDLS, YYNGEE. The length of the CDR3 is 15 residues. CDR3 sequence reads: CASSVEGQQNEKLFF.

The chain is built from TRBV12-3 or TRBV12-4 and TRBJ1-1; lacking DNA, the TRBD1 call made by TCRdb goes unchecked. The CDR3 runs to 12 residues. Here the CDR3 reads CASSRGFAEAFF.

V and J are TRBV9 and TRBJ2-5. Germline CDR1 and CDR2: SGDLS and YYNGEE. The CDR3 runs 14 residues. This CDR3 is CASSDGPKQETQYF.

The chain has TRBV12-3 or TRBV12-4 and TRBJ2-7; no DNA is available, so the TRBD1 call from TCRdb remains unchecked. This CDR3 region has 14 residues. The CDR3 reads CASSFLGPGEEQYF.

This chain joins TRBV19 and TRBJ2-1. This CDR3 region has 12 residues. CDR1 is LNHDA, CDR2 SQIVND, per germline (reference sequence). CDR3 sequence: CASTQDYNEQFF.

V gene TRBV20-1 combines with J gene TRBJ1-5; lacking DNA, the TRBD1 call made by TCRdb goes unchecked. Germline V gene sequence: CDR1 DFQATT, CDR2 SNEGSKA (reference sequence). The CDR3 spans 13 residues. CDR3 residues: CSAVGAGGQPQHF.

The chain is built from TRBV20-1 and TRBJ2-1; without DNA, the TCRdb call of TRBD2 cannot be checked. Per germline, CDR1 DFQATT and CDR2 SNEGSKA (reference sequence). The CDR3 has 16 amino acids. The CDR3 sequence is CSARLGREGFNNEQFF.

The chain is built from TRBV20-1 and TRBJ1-2; without DNA, the TCRdb call of TRBD1 cannot be checked. This CDR3 is 14 amino acids long. Germline CDR1 DFQATT, CDR2 SNEGSKA (reference sequence). CDR3 sequence reads: CSAISYGTGNGYTF.

The chain is built from TRBV20-1 and TRBJ2-4; TCRdb outputs TRBD1, but without DNA this stays unchecked. The germline V gene has CDR1 DFQATT and CDR2 SNEGSKA (reference sequence). CDR3 length: 14 residues. CDR3 residues: CSAAGVLAKNIQYF.